The 7 T cell receptor beta chains given below trace back to one sample, sequenced in a study of T cells in Graves' hyperthyroidism and ophthalmopathy. The CDR3 regions of TCR beta were amplified from RNA transcripts. First-round RT-PCR with HTBI primers amplified the TCR CDR3 region. TCRdb fed the multiplex PCR reads into MiXCR, producing one record per CDR3 protein. In the table there are about 210,000 distinct CDR3 sequences, 18% of which are singletons. The source material was blood. The source of these receptors is a man in his forties with Graves' hyperthyroidism.

In its sample, this clonotype was seen many times. V usage is TRBV7-2 and J usage is TRBJ2-4; TRBD1 might be the D (6 bases). CDR3 length: 15 amino acids. Germline V gene lookup returns CDR1 SGHTA and CDR2 FQGNSA. Trimming pared 5 bases from V and 0 bases from J, leaving 11 bases between. The CDR3 DNA follows: TGTGCCAGCAGCAAGAGGACAGAAGCCAAAAACATTCAGTACTTC. Translation gives CASSKRTEAKNIQYF.

The table lists this clonotype with many counts. The chain couples TRBV27 to TRBJ2-2; 10 nucleotides agree with TRBD2. This CDR3 has 17 residues. After removal of 4 bases from V and 0 bases from J, the junction contained 5 bases not matched to a gene. Germline V gives CDR1 MNHEY, CDR2 SMNVEV (reference sequence). The CDR3 bases are TGTGCCAGCAGTTCCCTAGCGGGGGCCACGAACACCGGGGAGCTGTTTTTT. Amino acids: CASSSLAGATNTGELFF.

This clonotype was seen at least ten times. The chain combines TRBV4-3 with TRBJ2-7, with D perhaps given as TRBD1 or TRBD2 (5 bases each). Germline assignment: CDR1 LGHNA and CDR2 YSLEER. The V end was cut by 4 bases, the J end by 4 bases, with 14 bases between. The CDR3 is 14 amino acids. The CDR3 reads CASSPGPLRYEQYF. The CDR3 nucleotides are TGCGCCAGCAGCCCGGGACCCCTCCGGTACGAGCAGTACTTC.

This clonotype was counted many times. The chain joins TRBV5-5 to TRBJ2-3, with 8 bases lining up with TRBD2. Trimming cost V 4 bases and J 6 bases; bases outside gene matches: 10. CDR3 size: 15 residues. Germline V gene sequence: CDR1 SGHKS, CDR2 YYEKEE (reference sequence). The CDR3: CASSVLSSGKDTQYF. In nucleotides, the CDR3 is TGTGCCAGCAGCGTGCTGAGTAGCGGGAAGGATACGCAGTATTTT.

The chain links TRBV7-2 to TRBJ2-2; no firm D call. CDR3 size: 14 residues. Trimming pared 2 bases from V and 3 bases from J, leaving 7 bases between. Germline CDR1 is SGHTA and CDR2 is FQGNSA. The CDR3 reads CASSLMADTGELFF. The DNA of the CDR3 is TGTGCCAGCAGCTTAATGGCAGACACCGGGGAGCTGTTTTTT.

The genes are TRBV28 and TRBJ1-4; 9 nucleotides align to TRBD1. The CDR3 is made up of 15 amino acids. Germline V gives CDR1 MDHEN, CDR2 SYDVKM. V was pared by 5 bases and J by 8 bases, with 9 bases of the junction left unmatched. The CDR3 region is CASSDRDRANEKLFF. DNA of the CDR3: TGTGCCAGCAGTGACCGGGACAGGGCCAACGAAAAACTGTTTTTT. Based on the CDR3 plus reference TRBV28 and TRBJ1-4, the full variable domain is DVKVTQSSRYLVKRTGEKVFLECVQDMDHENMFWYRQDPGLGLRLIYFSYDVKMKEKGDIPEGYSVSREKKERFSLILESASTNQTSMYLCASSDRDRANEKLFFGSGTQLSVL.

Many counts were recorded for this clonotype. This chain's CDR3 is CSAASPPLNTEAFF. DNA for the CDR3: TGCAGTGCCGCCTCCCCACCCTTGAACACTGAAGCTTTCTTT. J is TRBJ1-1 and V is TRBV20-1; D unresolved. The V gene's germline CDR1 is DFQATT and CDR2 SNEGSKA (reference sequence). This CDR3 is built from 14 residues. V lost 6 bases and J lost 0, with 14 bases in between.